The clone carrying this TCR beta chain was counted between two and nine times. Researchers took RNA transcripts and amplified the TCR beta CDR3 regions from them. Using the HTBI primer set, a first-round RT-PCR was run on the TCR CDR3. TCRdb itself ran the multiplex PCR reads through MiXCR, one entry per CDR3 protein. In the table there are some 500,000 distinct CDR3 sequences, 14% of which are singletons. The data are from a study of T cells in Graves' hyperthyroidism and ophthalmopathy. Trimming took 4 bases from V and 5 from J, leaving 8 bases between them. This CDR3 has 13 amino acids. CDR1 and CDR2 from the germline V gene are LNHDA and SQIVND (reference sequence).

Sample: blood. This chain links TRBV19 with TRBJ1-4; the D gene is possibly TRBD1 (6 bases). The source is a woman aged 18-30 years with Graves' hyperthyroidism. The CDR3 DNA reads TGTGCCAGTAGTAGGGGGCGGAATGAAAAACTGTTTTTT. Amino acids: CASSRGRNEKLFF.